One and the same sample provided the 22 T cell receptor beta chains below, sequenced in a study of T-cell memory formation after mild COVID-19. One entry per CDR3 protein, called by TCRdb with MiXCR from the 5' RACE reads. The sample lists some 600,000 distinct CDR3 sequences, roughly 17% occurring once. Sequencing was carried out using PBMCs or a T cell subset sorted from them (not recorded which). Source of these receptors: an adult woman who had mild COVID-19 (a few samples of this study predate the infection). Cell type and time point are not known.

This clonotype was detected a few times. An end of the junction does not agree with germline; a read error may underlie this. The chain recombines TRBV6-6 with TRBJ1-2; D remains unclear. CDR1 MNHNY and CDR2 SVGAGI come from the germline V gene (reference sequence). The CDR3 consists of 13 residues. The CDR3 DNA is TGTGCCACATCGGTGGAGATTAACAATGGCTACACCTTC. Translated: CATSVEINNGYTF.

CDR3 loop: CASTQGGIGLAGAKTKNIQYF. In DNA form, the CDR3 reads TGTGCCAGCACCCAAGGTGGGATCGGGCTAGCGGGAGCTAAGACCAAAAACATTCAGTACTTC. V is TRBV12-3 or TRBV12-4 and J is TRBJ2-4; 10 positions match TRBD2. The CDR3 loop spans 21 amino acids. The junction had 23 bases not matched to a gene; V was cut back by 7 bases and J by 2 bases.

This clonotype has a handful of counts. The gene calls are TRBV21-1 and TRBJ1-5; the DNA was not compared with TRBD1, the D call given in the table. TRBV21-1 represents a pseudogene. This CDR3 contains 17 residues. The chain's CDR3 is CASSKLRDRDSNQPQHF. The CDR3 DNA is TGTGCCAGCAGCAAACTACGGGACAGGGATAGCAATCAGCCCCAGCATTTT.

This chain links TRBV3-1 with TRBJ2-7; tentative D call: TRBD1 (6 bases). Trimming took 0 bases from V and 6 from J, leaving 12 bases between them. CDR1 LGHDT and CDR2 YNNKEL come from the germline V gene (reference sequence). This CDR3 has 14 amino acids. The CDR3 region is CASSQDLGQSEQYF. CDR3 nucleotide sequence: TGTGCCAGCAGCCAAGACCTTGGACAGTCCGAGCAGTACTTC.

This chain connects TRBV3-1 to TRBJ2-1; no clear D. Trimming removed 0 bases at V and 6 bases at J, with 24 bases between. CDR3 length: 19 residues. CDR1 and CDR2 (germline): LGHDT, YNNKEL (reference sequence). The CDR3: CASSQDEYYLQPRGNEQFF. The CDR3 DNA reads TGTGCCAGCAGCCAAGACGAGTACTACCTTCAACCCAGAGGCAATGAGCAGTTCTTC.

The CDR3 DNA is TGCGCCAGCAGCTTGTGGACAGGGGTAGACTACGAGCAGTACTTC. This codes for CASSLWTGVDYEQYF. The V gene is TRBV5-1, the J gene TRBJ2-7; 9 bases line up with TRBD1. Trimming took 1 base from V and 3 from J; bases not matched to a gene: 5. The CDR3 is made up of 15 amino acids. Looked up from germline, CDR1 is SGHRS and CDR2 is YFSETQ.

The CDR3, as DNA: TGTGCCAGCTCACACTCAGTGATACAGGGGCCAAATGAAAAACTGTTTTTT. Encoded protein: CASSHSVIQGPNEKLFF. The genes are TRBV18 and TRBJ1-4; 7 nucleotides line up with TRBD1. Germline loops: CDR1 KGHSH, CDR2 LQKENI. This CDR3 spans 17 amino acids. V lost 4 bases, J lost 5 bases, and 13 bases stayed unmatched.

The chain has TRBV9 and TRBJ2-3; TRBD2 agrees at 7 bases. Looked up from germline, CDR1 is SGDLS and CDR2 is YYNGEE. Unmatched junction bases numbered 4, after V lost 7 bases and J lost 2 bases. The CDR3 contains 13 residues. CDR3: CASFGGNTDTQYF. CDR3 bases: TGTGCCAGCTTCGGGGGGAACACAGATACGCAGTATTTT.

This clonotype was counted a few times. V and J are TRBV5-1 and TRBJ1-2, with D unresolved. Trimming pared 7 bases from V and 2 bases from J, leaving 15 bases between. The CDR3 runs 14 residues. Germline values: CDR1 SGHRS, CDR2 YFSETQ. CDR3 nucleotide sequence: TGCGCCAGCGGAGATTCGGCGCTGAACTATGGCTACACCTTC. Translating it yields CASGDSALNYGYTF.

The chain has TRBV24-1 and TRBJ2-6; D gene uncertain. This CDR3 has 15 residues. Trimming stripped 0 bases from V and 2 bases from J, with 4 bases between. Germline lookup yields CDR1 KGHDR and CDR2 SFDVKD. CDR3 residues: CATSDLRAGANVLTF. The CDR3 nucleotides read TGTGCCACCAGTGATTTGCGGGCTGGGGCCAACGTCCTGACTTTC.

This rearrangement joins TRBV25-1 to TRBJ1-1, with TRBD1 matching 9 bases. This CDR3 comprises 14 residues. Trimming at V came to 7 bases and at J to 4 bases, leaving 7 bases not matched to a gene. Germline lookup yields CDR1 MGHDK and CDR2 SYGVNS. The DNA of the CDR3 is TGTGCCAGCAAGGACAGGGGCCGTCCCACTGAAGCTTTCTTT. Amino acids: CASKDRGRPTEAFF.

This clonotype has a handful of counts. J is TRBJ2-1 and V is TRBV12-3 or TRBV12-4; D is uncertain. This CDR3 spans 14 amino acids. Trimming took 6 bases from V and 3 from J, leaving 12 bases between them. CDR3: CASSPVGGYNEQFF. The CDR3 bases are TGTGCCAGCAGCCCGGTTGGCGGCTACAATGAGCAGTTCTTC.

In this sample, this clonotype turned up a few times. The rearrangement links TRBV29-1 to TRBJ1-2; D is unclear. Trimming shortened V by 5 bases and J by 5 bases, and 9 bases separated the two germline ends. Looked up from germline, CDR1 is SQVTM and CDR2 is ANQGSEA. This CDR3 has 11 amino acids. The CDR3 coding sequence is TGCAGCGTTAACTCTGGGTATGGCTACACCTTC. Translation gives CSVNSGYGYTF.

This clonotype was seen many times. CDR3: CASSYSVVAPNEQFF. CDR3 nucleotide sequence: TGTGCCAGCAGTTACTCGGTAGTAGCCCCTAATGAGCAGTTCTTC. The chain combines TRBV6-6 with TRBJ2-1; D is undetermined. The ends were cut back, 0 bases at V and 7 bases at J, with 13 bases in the middle. The germline CDR1 and CDR2 sequences are MNHNY and SVGAGI (reference sequence). The CDR3 loop spans 15 amino acids.

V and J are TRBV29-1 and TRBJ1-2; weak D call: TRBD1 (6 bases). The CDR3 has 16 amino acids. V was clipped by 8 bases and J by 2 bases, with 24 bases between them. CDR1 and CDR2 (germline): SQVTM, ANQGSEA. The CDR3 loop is CSSVRDTVGGNYGYTF. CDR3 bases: TGCAGCAGCGTTCGGGACACAGTCGGGGGAAACTATGGCTACACCTTC.

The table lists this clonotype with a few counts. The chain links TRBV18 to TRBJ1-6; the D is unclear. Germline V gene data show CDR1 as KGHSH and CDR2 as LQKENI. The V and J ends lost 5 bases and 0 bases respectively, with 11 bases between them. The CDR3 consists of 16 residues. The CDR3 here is CASSADTNSYNSPLHF. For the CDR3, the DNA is TGTGCCAGCTCAGCTGACACCAACTCCTATAATTCACCCCTCCACTTT.

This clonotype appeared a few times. CDR3 in DNA: TGTGCCAGCAGTTTAGGCCGGGACCCCCTACGTAAATCTATGAACACTGAAGCTTTCTTT. Its translation is CASSLGRDPLRKSMNTEAFF. The V gene is TRBV28, the J gene TRBJ1-1; D perhaps matches TRBD1 (5 bases). The V end lost 2 bases, the J end lost 0 bases, and 25 bases lay between the germline ends. CDR3 length: 20 amino acids. Germline CDR1 is MDHEN and CDR2 is SYDVKM.

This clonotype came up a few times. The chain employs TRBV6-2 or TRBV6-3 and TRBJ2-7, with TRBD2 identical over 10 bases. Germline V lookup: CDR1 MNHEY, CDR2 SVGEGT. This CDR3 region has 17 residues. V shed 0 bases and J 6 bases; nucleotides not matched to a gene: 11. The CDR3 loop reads CASSYSILAGVIAEQYF. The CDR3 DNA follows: TGTGCCAGCAGTTACTCGATCCTAGCGGGAGTGATAGCCGAGCAGTACTTC.

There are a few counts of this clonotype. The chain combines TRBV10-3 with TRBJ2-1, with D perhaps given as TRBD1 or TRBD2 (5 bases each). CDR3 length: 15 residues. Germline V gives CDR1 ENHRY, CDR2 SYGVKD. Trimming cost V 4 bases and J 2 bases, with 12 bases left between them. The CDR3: CAISVEGRTYNEQFF. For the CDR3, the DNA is TGTGCCATCAGTGTCGAGGGACGAACCTACAATGAGCAGTTCTTC.

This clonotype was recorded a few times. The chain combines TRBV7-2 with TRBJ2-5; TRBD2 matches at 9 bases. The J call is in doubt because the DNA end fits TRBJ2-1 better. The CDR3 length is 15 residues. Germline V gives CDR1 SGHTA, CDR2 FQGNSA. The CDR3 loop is CASSRGGGAEETQFF. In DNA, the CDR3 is TGTGCCAGCAGCCGGGGCGGGGGGGCCGAGGAGACCCAGTTCTTC.

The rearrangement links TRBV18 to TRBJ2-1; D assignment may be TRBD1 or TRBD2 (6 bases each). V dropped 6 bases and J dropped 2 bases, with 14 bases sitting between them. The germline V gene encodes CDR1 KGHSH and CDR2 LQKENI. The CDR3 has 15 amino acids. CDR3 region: CASSEGGTTYNEQFF. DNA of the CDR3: TGTGCCAGCTCCGAAGGGGGGACAACCTACAATGAGCAGTTCTTC.

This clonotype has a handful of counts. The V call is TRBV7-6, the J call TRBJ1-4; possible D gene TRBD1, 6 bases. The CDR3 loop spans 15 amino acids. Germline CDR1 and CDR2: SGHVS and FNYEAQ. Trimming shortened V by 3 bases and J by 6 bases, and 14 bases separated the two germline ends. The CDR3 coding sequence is TGTGCCAGCAGCTTCGGCGGGGGGCGGTATGAAAAACTGTTTTTT. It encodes CASSFGGGRYEKLFF.